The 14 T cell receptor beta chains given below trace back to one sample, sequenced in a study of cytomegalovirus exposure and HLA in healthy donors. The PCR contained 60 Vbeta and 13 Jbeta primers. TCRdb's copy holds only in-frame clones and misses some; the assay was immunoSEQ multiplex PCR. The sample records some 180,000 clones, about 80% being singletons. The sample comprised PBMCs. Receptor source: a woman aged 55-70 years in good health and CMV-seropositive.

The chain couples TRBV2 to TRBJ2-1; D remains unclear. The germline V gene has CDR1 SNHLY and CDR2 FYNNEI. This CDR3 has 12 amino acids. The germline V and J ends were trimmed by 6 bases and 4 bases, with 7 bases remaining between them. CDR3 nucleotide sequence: TGTGCCAGCAGCCCATTGTACAATGAGCAGTTCTTC. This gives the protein CASSPLYNEQFF. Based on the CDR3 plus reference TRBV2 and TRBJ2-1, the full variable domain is EPEVTQTPSHQVTQMGQEVILRCVPISNHLYFYWYRQILGQKVEFLVSFYNNEISEKSEIFDDQFSVERPDGSNFTLKIRSTKLEDSAMYFCASSPLYNEQFFGPGTRLTVL.

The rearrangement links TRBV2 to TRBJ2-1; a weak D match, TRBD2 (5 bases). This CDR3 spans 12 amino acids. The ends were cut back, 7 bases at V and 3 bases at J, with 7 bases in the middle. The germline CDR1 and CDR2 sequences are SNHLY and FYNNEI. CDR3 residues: CASMEVYNEQFF. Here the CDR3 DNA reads TGTGCCAGCATGGAGGTCTACAATGAGCAGTTCTTC.

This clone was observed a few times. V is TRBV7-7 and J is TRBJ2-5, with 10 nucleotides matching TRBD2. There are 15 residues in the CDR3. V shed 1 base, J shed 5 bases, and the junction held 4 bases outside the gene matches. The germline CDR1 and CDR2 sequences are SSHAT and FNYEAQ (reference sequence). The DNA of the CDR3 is TGTGCCAGCAGCTTAGGAGCGGGGGGGCGTGAGACCCAGTACTTC. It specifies CASSLGAGGRETQYF.

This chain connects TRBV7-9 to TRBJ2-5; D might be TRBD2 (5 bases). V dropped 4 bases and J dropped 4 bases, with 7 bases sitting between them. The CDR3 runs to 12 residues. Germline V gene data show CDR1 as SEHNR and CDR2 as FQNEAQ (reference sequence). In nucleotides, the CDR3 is TGTGCCAGCAGCTCCCGGGGAGAGACCCAGTACTTC. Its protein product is CASSSRGETQYF.

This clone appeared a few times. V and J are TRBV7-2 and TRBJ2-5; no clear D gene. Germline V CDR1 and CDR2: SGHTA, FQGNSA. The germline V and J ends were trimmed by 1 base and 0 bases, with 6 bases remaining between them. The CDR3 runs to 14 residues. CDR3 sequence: CASSLDYNQETQYF. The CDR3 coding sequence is TGTGCCAGCAGCTTAGATTATAACCAAGAGACCCAGTACTTC.

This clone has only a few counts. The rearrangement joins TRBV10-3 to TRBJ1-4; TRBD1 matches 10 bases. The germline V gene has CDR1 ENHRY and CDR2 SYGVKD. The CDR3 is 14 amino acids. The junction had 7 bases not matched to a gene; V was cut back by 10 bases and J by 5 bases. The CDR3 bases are TGTGCCACAGCTTCGGGACAGGGGAATGAAAAACTGTTTTTT. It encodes CATASGQGNEKLFF.

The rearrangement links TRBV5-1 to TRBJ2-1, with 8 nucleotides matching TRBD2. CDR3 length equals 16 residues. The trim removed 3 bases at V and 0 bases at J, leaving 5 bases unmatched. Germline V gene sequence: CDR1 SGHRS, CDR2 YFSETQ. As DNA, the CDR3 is TGCGCCAGCAGCTCGCGCGGGGGGCTCTCCTACAATGAGCAGTTCTTC. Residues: CASSSRGGLSYNEQFF.

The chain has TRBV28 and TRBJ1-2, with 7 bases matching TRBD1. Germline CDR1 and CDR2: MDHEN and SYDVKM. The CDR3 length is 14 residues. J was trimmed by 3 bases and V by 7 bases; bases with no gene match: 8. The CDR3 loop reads CASTFPTGHYGYTF. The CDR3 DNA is TGTGCCAGCACCTTCCCGACAGGGCACTATGGCTACACCTTC.

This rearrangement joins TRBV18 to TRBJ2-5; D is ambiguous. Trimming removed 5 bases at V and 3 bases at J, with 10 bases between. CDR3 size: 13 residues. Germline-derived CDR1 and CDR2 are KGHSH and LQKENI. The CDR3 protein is CASSSGQEETQYF. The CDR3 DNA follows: TGTGCCAGCTCATCTGGGCAAGAAGAGACCCAGTACTTC.

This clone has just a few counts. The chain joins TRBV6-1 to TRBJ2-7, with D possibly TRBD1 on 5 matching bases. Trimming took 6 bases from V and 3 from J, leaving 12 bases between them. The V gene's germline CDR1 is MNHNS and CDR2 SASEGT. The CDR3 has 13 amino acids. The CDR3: CASRAGQNYEQYF. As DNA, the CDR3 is TGTGCCAGCAGGGCCGGACAAAACTACGAGCAGTACTTC.

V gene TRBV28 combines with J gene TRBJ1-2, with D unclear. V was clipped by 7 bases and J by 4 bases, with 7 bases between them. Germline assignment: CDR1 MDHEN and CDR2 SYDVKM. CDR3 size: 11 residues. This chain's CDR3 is CASTSRYGYTF. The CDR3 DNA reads TGTGCCAGCACCTCCCGCTATGGCTACACCTTC.

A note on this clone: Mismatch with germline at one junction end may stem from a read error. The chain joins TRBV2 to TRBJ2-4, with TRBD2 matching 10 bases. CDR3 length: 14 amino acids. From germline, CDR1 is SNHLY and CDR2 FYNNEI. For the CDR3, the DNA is TGTGCCAGCCAGCTAGCGGGGGCCAAAAACAGTCAGTACTTC. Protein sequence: CASQLAGAKNSQYF.

The CDR3 loop is CASSWTPGLDGEQYF. DNA of the CDR3: TGTGCCAGCAGCTGGACACCGGGACTAGACGGCGAGCAGTACTTC. The chain is built from TRBV5-8 and TRBJ2-7, with 8 bases lining up with TRBD2. From germline, CDR1 is SGHTS and CDR2 YDEGEE. This CDR3 has 15 amino acids. The junction had 11 bases not matched to a gene; V was cut back by 3 bases and J by 6 bases.

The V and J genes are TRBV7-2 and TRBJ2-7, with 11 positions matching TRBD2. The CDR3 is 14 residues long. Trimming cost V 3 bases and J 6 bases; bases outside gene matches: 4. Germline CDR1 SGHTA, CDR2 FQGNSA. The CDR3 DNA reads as TGTGCCAGCAGCTTCCTGGGACTAGCGGTCGAGCAGTACTTC. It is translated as CASSFLGLAVEQYF. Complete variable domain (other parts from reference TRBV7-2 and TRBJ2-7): GAGVSQSPSNKVTEKGKDVELRCDPISGHTALYWYRQSLGQGLEFLIYFQGNSAPDKSGLPSDRFSAERTGGSVSTLTIQRTQQEDSAVYLCASSFLGLAVEQYFGPGTRLTVT.